Detailed here is one T cell receptor (beta chain). Data came from immunoSEQ multiplex PCR; TCRdb stores just in-frame clones and leaves some out. The sample records over 85,000 clones, about nine tenths being singletons. The CDR3 is 16 residues long. Germline V gene lookup returns CDR1 SQVTM and CDR2 ANQGSEA. V dropped 1 base and J dropped 2; count of bases not matched to a gene: 7. The sample belongs to a study of blood T cell repertoires in COVID-19. The overall study: Both acute and convalescent COVID-19 samples were obtained from the United States, Italy and Spain. The analysed material was cDNA or gDNA that came from T cells, B-cell-depleted T cells, or PBMCs.

The TCR originated in a woman in her forties or fifties with COVID-19, enrolled during active disease. The V and J genes are TRBV29-1 and TRBJ2-1; 8 nucleotides agree with TRBD2. Sequenced: peripheral blood. CDR3 coding DNA: TGCAGCGTTGAAGCAGAGGAGACTAGCGCCTACAATGAGCAGTTCTTC. It encodes CSVEAEETSAYNEQFF.